This T cell receptor (beta chain) was profiled in a study of cytomegalovirus exposure and HLA in healthy donors. Findings of the study overall: Sequencing depth across donors, presence/absence analyses assumed, was roughly uniform. There were reportedly fewer N-insertions in an Asian-associated ancestry cluster than the roughly 670-donor mean, in a later analysis.

With respect to this clone: What it recognizes is unknown.

The length of the CDR3 is 16 residues. Looked up from germline, CDR1 is SGHNT and CDR2 is YYREEE (reference sequence). Trimming left V 4 bases short and J 7 bases short, with 23 bases between. The PCR was carried out with 60 Vbeta primers and 13 Jbeta primers. The data were produced by immunoSEQ multiplex PCR, yet TCRdb's version contains in-frame clones alone and is incomplete. The sample lists around 160,000 clones, 82% occurring once. J is TRBJ1-2 and V is TRBV5-4; D call uncertain. The TCR sequence derives from a male donor in good health and CMV-seropositive. The sequenced sample was PBMCs. CDR3 in amino acids: CASSPITWTPTGGYTF. DNA for the CDR3: TGTGCCAGCAGCCCCATAACGTGGACTCCGACGGGTGGCTACACCTTC.